This TCR beta chain is drawn from a study of cytomegalovirus exposure and HLA in healthy donors. Whole-study results and caveats: Earlier findings revealed that most TCR beta V segments proved productive either about 87% or about 30% of the time. Most TCR sequences proved rare, with some public TCRs found in many donors.

With 5 bases clipped from V and 4 bases from J, the junction kept 4 bases outside the gene matches. The CDR3 totals 13 residues. CDR1 is GTSNPN and CDR2 is SVGIG in the germline V gene (reference sequence). A multiplex PCR was run with 60 Vbeta primers and 13 Jbeta primers. As originally analysed: Per a later analysis, the number of unique TCR beta chains was approximately 80 million, of which roughly 9.9 million were shared. This table comes from immunoSEQ multiplex PCR, and its TCRdb copy is limited to in-frame clones, with some not included. Clone size and V and J calls were adopted from that table, with D and trimming inferred from the DNA. The sample records 200,000 to 250,000 clones, roughly 79% being singletons. Points on this clone: Its specificity is not known.

V is TRBV30 and J is TRBJ1-5; 8 bases are shared with TRBD1. Sequenced input: PBMCs. This receptor was obtained from a woman in her thirties or forties in good health and CMV-seronegative. The CDR3 reads CAWRQGSNQPQHF. CDR3 nucleotide sequence: TGTGCCTGGCGACAGGGGAGTAATCAGCCCCAGCATTTT.